This entry lists 16 T cell receptor beta chains sequenced from one sample in a study of T cells after posttransplantation cyclophosphamide. Methotrexate plus calcineurin inhibitor accompanied controls' myeloablative marrow transplants; sampling was 1 year later. The data were produced by immunoSEQ multiplex PCR, yet TCRdb's version contains in-frame clones alone and is incomplete. The table has about 21,000 clones, around 91% seen once; the top ten hold under 2%. Material: PBMCs, obtained roughly 49 weeks after allogeneic stem cell transplant with calcineurin inhibitor and methotrexate. These TCRs come from a female patient in her thirties or forties who received an allogeneic stem cell transplant from an unrelated donor, was CMV-positive, and had acute and chronic GVHD. Some T cells may be graft donor cells.

V is TRBV27 and J is TRBJ2-5; D is undetermined. The CDR3 length is 13 residues. V lost 5 bases, J lost 5 bases, and 12 bases lay in between. CDR1 is MNHEY, CDR2 SMNVEV, per germline (reference sequence). The CDR3 region is CASSPTHRETQYF. The CDR3, as DNA: TGTGCCAGCAGTCCAACCCACCGGGAGACCCAGTACTTC.

This chain uses TRBV19 with TRBJ1-5; D not resolved. The CDR3 contains 15 residues. V dropped 3 bases and J dropped 0 bases, with 9 bases sitting between them. Germline V CDR1 and CDR2: LNHDA, SQIVND (reference sequence). The CDR3: CASSITDYSNQPQHF. In nucleotides, the CDR3 is TGTGCCAGTAGTATCACAGATTATAGCAATCAGCCCCAGCATTTT.

The genes are TRBV11-3 and TRBJ2-5; TRBD1 matches 10 bases. The V segment lost 4 bases and the J segment 5 bases; nucleotides outside the gene matches: 4. The CDR3 is made up of 14 amino acids. Germline CDR1 reads SGHNT; CDR2 reads YENEEA. The CDR3 loop reads CASSSDRGSETQYF. Here the CDR3 DNA reads TGTGCCAGCAGCTCGGACAGGGGGAGTGAGACCCAGTACTTC.

The V gene is TRBV11-3, the J gene TRBJ2-3; 8 bases fit TRBD2. Per germline, CDR1 SGHNT and CDR2 YENEEA. With V trimmed by 1 base and J by 3 bases, 9 bases remained unmatched. CDR3 length equals 17 residues. The CDR3 region is CASSLGFSGSLTDTQYF. CDR3 DNA sequence: TGTGCCAGCAGCTTAGGTTTCAGCGGGAGTTTGACAGATACGCAGTATTTT.

J is TRBJ2-7 and V is TRBV28, with 7 bases lining up with TRBD1. CDR3 size: 15 residues. With 5 bases clipped from V and 3 bases from J, the junction kept 10 bases outside the gene matches. Germline V CDR1 and CDR2: MDHEN, SYDVKM. CDR3 sequence reads: CASSPLRRDSYEQYV. The CDR3 coding sequence is TGTGCCAGCAGTCCCCTGCGCCGGGACAGCTACGAGCAGTACGTC.

This chain uses TRBV5-3 with TRBJ2-1, with TRBD2 as a possible D gene (5 bases). TRBV5-3 is known as an ORF, though its function is uncertain. Trimming shortened V by 0 bases and J by 6 bases, and 16 bases separated the two germline ends. The CDR3 loop spans 16 amino acids. CDR3 residues: CARSLVLGPLINEQFF. The DNA of the CDR3 is TGTGCCAGAAGCTTGGTACTAGGTCCCCTTATCAATGAGCAGTTCTTC.

The chain links TRBV6-1 to TRBJ1-5; 7 bases agree with TRBD1. V was clipped by 5 bases and J by 7 bases; unmatched bases: 11. The V gene's germline CDR1 is MNHNS and CDR2 SASEGT. The CDR3 covers 15 residues. CDR3 region: CASSLTDRDRQPQHF. CDR3 sequence (DNA): TGTGCCAGCAGTTTAACAGACAGGGATAGACAGCCCCAGCATTTT.

The chain links TRBV5-1 to TRBJ2-2; 7 nucleotides align to TRBD2. The junction had 5 bases not matched to a gene; V was cut back by 0 bases and J by 6 bases. Germline values: CDR1 SGHRS, CDR2 YFSETQ. CDR3 length: 15 residues. The CDR3, as DNA: TGCGCCAGCAGCTTGGACGGGAGCGGGGCCGGGGAGCTGTTTTTT. This gives the protein CASSLDGSGAGELFF.

This sequence joins TRBV2 and TRBJ1-1, with D uncertain. This CDR3 is built from 13 residues. Between the trimmed V and J ends, which lost 3 bases and 2 bases, there was a span of 7 bases. The germline V gene has CDR1 SNHLY and CDR2 FYNNEI. The CDR3 region is CASSDPVNTEAFF. The CDR3 DNA reads as TGTGCCAGCAGTGACCCGGTAAACACTGAAGCTTTCTTT. Combining the CDR3 with reference TRBV2 and TRBJ1-1 gives the whole variable domain EPEVTQTPSHQVTQMGQEVILRCVPISNHLYFYWYRQILGQKVEFLVSFYNNEISEKSEIFDDQFSVERPDGSNFTLKIRSTKLEDSAMYFCASSDPVNTEAFFGQGTRLTVV.

The chain links TRBV18 to TRBJ2-3; 15 nucleotides line up with TRBD2. V trimming: 4 bases; J trimming: 8 bases; junction bases outside the gene matches: 10. CDR3 length equals 17 residues. The germline V gene encodes CDR1 KGHSH and CDR2 LQKENI. The CDR3 sequence: CASSQTTPGLAGGTQYF. In DNA form, the CDR3 reads TGTGCCAGCTCACAGACGACTCCGGGACTAGCGGGAGGTACGCAGTATTTT.

The V and J genes are TRBV5-4 and TRBJ2-1, with 8 nucleotides matching TRBD1. J gave up 7 bases and V 0 bases, and 6 bases lay outside the gene matches. Germline V lookup: CDR1 SGHNT, CDR2 YYREEE (reference sequence). There are 15 residues in the CDR3. The CDR3 DNA reads TGTGCCAGCAGCTTGGGGACAGGGTCGAGGAATGAGCAGTTCTTC. It encodes CASSLGTGSRNEQFF.

The V and J genes are TRBV9 and TRBJ2-5, with 7 bases lining up with TRBD1. V trimming: 4 bases; J trimming: 5 bases; junction bases outside the gene matches: 5. Germline lookup yields CDR1 SGDLS and CDR2 YYNGEE. The length of the CDR3 is 13 residues. CDR3 DNA: TGTGCCAGCAGCCTAGAGGGGGCCGAGACCCAGTACTTC. Encoded protein: CASSLEGAETQYF. Based on the CDR3 plus reference TRBV9 and TRBJ2-5, the full variable domain is DSGVTQTPKHLITATGQRVTLRCSPRSGDLSVYWYQQSLDQGLQFLIQYYNGEERAKGNILERFSAQQFPDLHSELNLSSLELGDSALYFCASSLEGAETQYFGPGTRLLVL.

The V and J genes are TRBV11-2 and TRBJ2-7, with D possibly being TRBD2 (6 bases). Deletions cut 5 bases from V and 0 bases from J, with 14 bases between. There are 15 residues in the CDR3. The V gene's germline CDR1 is SGHAT and CDR2 FQNNGV. CDR3 protein: CASSGPGSSSYEQYF. The CDR3 DNA reads TGTGCCAGCAGCGGCCCCGGGAGTAGCTCCTACGAGCAGTACTTC.

CDR3 region: CASSLRGGESTGELFF. CDR3 in DNA: TGTGCCAGCAGCCTCCGAGGGGGGGAGAGCACCGGGGAGCTGTTTTTT. The chain joins TRBV7-2 to TRBJ2-2; tentatively, D is TRBD2 (7 bases). Germline CDR1 and CDR2: SGHTA and FQGNSA. The CDR3 length is 16 residues. V lost 5 bases and J lost 4, with 17 bases in between.

The chain carries TRBV6-6 and TRBJ1-5; D is perhaps TRBD1 (5 bases). Germline CDR1 reads MNHNY; CDR2 reads SVGAGI (reference sequence). The CDR3 totals 13 residues. The V and J ends lost 5 bases and 6 bases respectively, with 11 bases between them. Here the CDR3 reads CASSLGGGQPQHF. In nucleotides, the CDR3 is TGTGCCAGCAGTCTGGGGGGGGGTCAGCCCCAGCATTTT.

This clone appeared once. The chain joins TRBV5-1 to TRBJ2-2; D not certain. The CDR3 extends over 11 amino acids. V was clipped by 2 bases and J by 8 bases, with 4 bases between them. CDR1 is SGHRS and CDR2 is YFSETQ in the germline V gene. CDR3 region: CASSLAGELFF. Written as DNA, the CDR3 is TGCGCCAGCAGCTTAGCAGGGGAGCTGTTTTTT.